This TCR beta chain was profiled in a study of blood T cell repertoires in COVID-19. In its sample, this clone is medium-sized. TCRdb's table, derived via immunoSEQ multiplex PCR, lists solely in-frame clones and lacks some. The repertoire consists of about 270,000 clones, with around 89% occurring once and the leading ten covering 4.1%. This CDR3 region has 15 residues. The ends lost 3 bases at V and 8 bases at J; junction bases unmatched: 7. Germline values: CDR1 KGHDR, CDR2 SFDVKD. The clonotype originates from a woman in her twenties or thirties with acute COVID-19. The rearrangement links TRBV24-1 to TRBJ2-1; 9 nucleotides align to TRBD1. Sequencing was performed on PBMCs or T cells enriched from blood (not recorded which). CDR3 sequence: CATSDDPGTGHEQFF. The CDR3 DNA is TGTGCCACCAGTGATGACCCTGGGACAGGGCATGAGCAGTTCTTC.